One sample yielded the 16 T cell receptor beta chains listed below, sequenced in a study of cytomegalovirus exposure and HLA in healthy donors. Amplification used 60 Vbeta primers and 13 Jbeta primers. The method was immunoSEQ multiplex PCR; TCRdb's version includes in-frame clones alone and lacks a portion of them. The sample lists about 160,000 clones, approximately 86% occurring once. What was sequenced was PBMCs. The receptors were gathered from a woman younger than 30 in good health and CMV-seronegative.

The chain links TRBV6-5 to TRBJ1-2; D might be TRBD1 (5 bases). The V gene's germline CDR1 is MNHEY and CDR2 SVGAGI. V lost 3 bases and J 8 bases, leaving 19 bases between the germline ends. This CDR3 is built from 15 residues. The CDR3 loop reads CASSYSGSRVSGYTF. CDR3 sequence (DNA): TGTGCCAGCAGTTATTCCGGGAGCAGGGTATCCGGCTACACCTTC.

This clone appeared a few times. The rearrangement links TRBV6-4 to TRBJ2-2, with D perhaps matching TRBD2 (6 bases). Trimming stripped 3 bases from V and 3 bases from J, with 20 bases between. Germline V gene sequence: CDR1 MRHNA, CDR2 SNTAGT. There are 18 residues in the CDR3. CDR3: CASSEGTESGGDTGELFF. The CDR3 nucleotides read TGTGCCAGCAGTGAGGGAACTGAGTCAGGAGGGGACACCGGGGAGCTGTTTTTT.

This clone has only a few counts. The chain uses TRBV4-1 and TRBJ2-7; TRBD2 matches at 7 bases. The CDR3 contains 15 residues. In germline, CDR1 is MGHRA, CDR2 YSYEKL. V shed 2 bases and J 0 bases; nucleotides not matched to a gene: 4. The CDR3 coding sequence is TGCGCCAGCAGCCAAACCCTAGCGGTCTCCTACGAGCAGTACTTC. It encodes CASSQTLAVSYEQYF.

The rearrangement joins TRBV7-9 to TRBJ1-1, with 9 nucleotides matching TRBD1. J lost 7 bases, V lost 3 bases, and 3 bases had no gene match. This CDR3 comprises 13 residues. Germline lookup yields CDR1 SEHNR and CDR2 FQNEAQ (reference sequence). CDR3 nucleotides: TGTGCCAGCAGCTTGGGACAGGGATTTGAAGCTTTCTTT. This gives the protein CASSLGQGFEAFF.

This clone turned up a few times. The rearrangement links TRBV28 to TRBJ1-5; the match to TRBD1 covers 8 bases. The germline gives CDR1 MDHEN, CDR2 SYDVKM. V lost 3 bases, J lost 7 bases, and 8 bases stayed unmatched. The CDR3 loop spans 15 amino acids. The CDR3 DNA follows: TGTGCCAGCAGTTTCTCGGACAGGGAGGGACAGCCCCAGCATTTT. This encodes CASSFSDREGQPQHF.

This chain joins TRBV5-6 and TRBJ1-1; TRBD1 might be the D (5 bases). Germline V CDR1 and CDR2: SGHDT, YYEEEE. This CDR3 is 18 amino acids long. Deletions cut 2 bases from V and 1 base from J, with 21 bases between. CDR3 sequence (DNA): TGTGCCAGCAGCTTATCTCCCTACCCAGGGCGTTGGAACACTGAAGCTTTCTTT. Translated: CASSLSPYPGRWNTEAFF.

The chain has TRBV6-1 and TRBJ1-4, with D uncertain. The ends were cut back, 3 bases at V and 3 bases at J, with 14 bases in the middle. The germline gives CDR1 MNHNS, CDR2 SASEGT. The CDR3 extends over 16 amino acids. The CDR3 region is CASSDGVTNPNEKLFF. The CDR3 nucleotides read TGTGCCAGCAGTGACGGGGTTACCAATCCTAATGAAAAACTGTTTTTT.

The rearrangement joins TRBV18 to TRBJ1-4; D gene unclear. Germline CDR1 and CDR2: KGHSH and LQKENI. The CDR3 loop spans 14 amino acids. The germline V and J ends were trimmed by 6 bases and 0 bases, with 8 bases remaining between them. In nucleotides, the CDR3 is TGTGCCAGCTCGAGAAAAGCAACTAATGAAAAACTGTTTTTT. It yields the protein CASSRKATNEKLFF.

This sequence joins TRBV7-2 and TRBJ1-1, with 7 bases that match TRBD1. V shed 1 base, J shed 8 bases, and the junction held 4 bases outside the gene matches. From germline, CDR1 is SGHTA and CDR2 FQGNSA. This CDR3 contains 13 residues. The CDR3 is CASSLGGRGEAFF. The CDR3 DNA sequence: TGTGCCAGCAGCTTAGGAGGCAGGGGGGAAGCTTTCTTT.

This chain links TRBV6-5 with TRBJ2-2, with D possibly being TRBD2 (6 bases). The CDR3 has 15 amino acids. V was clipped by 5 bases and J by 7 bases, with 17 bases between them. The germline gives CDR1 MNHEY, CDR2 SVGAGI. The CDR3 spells CASSPVEGRLGELFF. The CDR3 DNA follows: TGTGCCAGCAGTCCGGTGGAGGGGAGGCTCGGGGAGCTGTTTTTT.

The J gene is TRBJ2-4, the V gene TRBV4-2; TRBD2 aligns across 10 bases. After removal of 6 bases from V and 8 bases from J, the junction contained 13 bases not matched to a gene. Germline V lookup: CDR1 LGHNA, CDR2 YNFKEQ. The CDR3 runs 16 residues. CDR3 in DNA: TGTGCCAGCAGTCCTACTTCTAGCGGGGGCGGGGACATTCAGTACTTC. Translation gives CASSPTSSGGGDIQYF.

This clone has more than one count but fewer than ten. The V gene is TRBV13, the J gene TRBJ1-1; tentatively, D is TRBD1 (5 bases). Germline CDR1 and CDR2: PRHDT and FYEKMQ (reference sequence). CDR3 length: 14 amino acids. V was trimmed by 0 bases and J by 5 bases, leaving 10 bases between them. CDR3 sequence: CASSLGPGTTEAFF. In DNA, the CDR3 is TGTGCCAGCAGCTTAGGTCCCGGGACTACTGAAGCTTTCTTT.

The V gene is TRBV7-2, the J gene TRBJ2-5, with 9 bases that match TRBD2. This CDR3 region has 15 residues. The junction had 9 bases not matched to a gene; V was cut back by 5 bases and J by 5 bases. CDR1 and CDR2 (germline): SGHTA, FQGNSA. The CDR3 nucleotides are TGTGCCAGCAGCACCTGGGCGGGGGGGCAGGAGACCCAGTACTTC. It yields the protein CASSTWAGGQETQYF.

The CDR3 spells CASSYNRGNYGYTF. CDR3 coding DNA: TGTGCCAGCAGTTATAACAGGGGAAACTATGGCTACACCTTC. V is TRBV2 and J is TRBJ1-2, with 7 bases identical to TRBD1. CDR1 SNHLY and CDR2 FYNNEI come from the germline V gene. CDR3 length: 14 residues. Trimming at V came to 5 bases and at J to 2 bases, leaving 5 bases not matched to a gene.

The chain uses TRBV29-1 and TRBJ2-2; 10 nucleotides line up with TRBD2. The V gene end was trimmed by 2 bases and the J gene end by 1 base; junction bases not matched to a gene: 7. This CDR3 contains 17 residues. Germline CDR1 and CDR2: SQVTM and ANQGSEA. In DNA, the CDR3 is TGCAGCGTTGAATGGGGAGGGACTAGCGAGAACACCGGGGAGCTGTTTTTT. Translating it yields CSVEWGGTSENTGELFF.

The CDR3 sequence: CASSVEPGRGQPQHF. The CDR3 nucleotides are TGTGCCAGCAGCGTAGAGCCCGGAAGAGGTCAGCCCCAGCATTTT. V usage is TRBV9 and J usage is TRBJ1-5; D is unresolved. Germline values: CDR1 SGDLS, CDR2 YYNGEE. With 0 bases removed from V and 6 bases from J, the gap between germline ends came to 13 bases. This CDR3 comprises 15 residues. Supplemented by reference TRBV9 and TRBJ1-5, the full variable domain reads DSGVTQTPKHLITATGQRVTLRCSPRSGDLSVYWYQQSLDQGLQFLIQYYNGEERAKGNILERFSAQQFPDLHSELNLSSLELGDSALYFCASSVEPGRGQPQHFGDGTRLSIL.